The present entry profiles one T cell receptor beta chain with its context. What it binds is unknown. The data belong to a study of a mutant IDH1 vaccine in newly diagnosed glioma. Method: immunoSEQ multiplex PCR; TCRdb's copy keeps in-frame clones and lacks some. The table lists about 98,000 clones, approximately 90% of them singletons, with approximately 0.57% in the top ten. Germline V gene data show CDR1 as MDHEN and CDR2 as SYDVKM. This CDR3 has 15 amino acids. Trimming pared 1 base from V and 7 bases from J, leaving 11 bases between. As for time point: baseline, week 1 (first vaccination visit). Indicated treatment: pre-vaccination baseline after standard-of-care therapy. Findings and limits, study-wide: Whatever changes occurred in top peripheral T cell clonotypes seemed unrelated to pseudoprogression. Evidence of vaccine-induced immune responses was documented in approximately 93% of patients.

The source was PBMCs, collected from a glioma patient treated with radiotherapy, temozolomide or both. V is TRBV28 and J is TRBJ1-6; no definite D call. The TCR comes from a woman aged 45-65 years with glioma. This chain's CDR3 is CASSLSGRRNSPLHF. The CDR3 DNA follows: TGTGCCAGCAGTTTATCCGGACGGAGAAATTCACCCCTCCACTTT.